The 23 T cell receptor beta chains in this list originate from one sample, sequenced in a study of cytomegalovirus exposure and HLA in healthy donors. Amplification used 60 Vbeta primers and 13 Jbeta primers. This table comes from immunoSEQ multiplex PCR, and its TCRdb copy is limited to in-frame clones, with some not included. The data show 95,000 to 100,000 clones, 75% to 90% seen once. Sequences were obtained from PBMCs. These TCRs come from a man aged 25 to 40 in good health and CMV-seronegative.

CDR3 loop: CASSSEQGFADTQYF. The CDR3 nucleotides are TGTGCCAGCAGCTCAGAACAGGGATTTGCAGATACGCAGTATTTT. V usage is TRBV7-2 and J usage is TRBJ2-3, with D perhaps matching TRBD1 (6 bases). Germline V gives CDR1 SGHTA, CDR2 FQGNSA. Trimming took 4 bases from V and 4 from J, leaving 15 bases between them. The CDR3 extends over 15 amino acids.

The chain is built from TRBV30 and TRBJ2-1; the match to TRBD2 covers 7 bases. The junction had 10 bases not matched to a gene; V was cut back by 2 bases and J by 9 bases. The germline V gene encodes CDR1 GTSNPN and CDR2 SVGIG (reference sequence). The CDR3 totals 14 residues. The CDR3 is CAWSPLREQVEQFF. CDR3 nucleotides: TGTGCCTGGAGTCCCCTGCGGGAGCAGGTTGAGCAGTTCTTC.

A word on this clone: One end of the junction is discordant with germline, which a read error may explain. V and J are TRBV4-1 and TRBJ2-3; 8 positions agree with TRBD1. CDR1 is MGHRA, CDR2 YSYEKL, per germline. CDR3 length equals 16 residues. The CDR3 loop is CASSQDGRGRADMQYF. The CDR3 region has the DNA TGCGCCAGCAGCCAAGATGGCAGGGGGCGGGCAGATATGCAGTATTTT.

The genes are TRBV2 and TRBJ1-6; D call uncertain. V lost 2 bases, J lost 10 bases, and 12 bases lay in between. The CDR3 consists of 14 residues. Germline-derived CDR1 and CDR2 are SNHLY and FYNNEI. The CDR3 sequence is CASSELQSSSPLHF. The CDR3 nucleotides are TGTGCCAGCAGTGAACTACAGTCGAGCTCACCCCTCCACTTT.

V and J are TRBV2 and TRBJ2-3; D not certain. CDR3 length equals 14 residues. V was clipped by 2 bases and J by 2 bases, with 8 bases between them. Germline CDR1 and CDR2: SNHLY and FYNNEI. CDR3 residues: CASSEWAPTDTQYF. For the CDR3, the DNA is TGTGCCAGCAGTGAATGGGCACCCACAGATACGCAGTATTTT. Drawing the rest from reference TRBV2 and TRBJ2-3, the complete variable domain is EPEVTQTPSHQVTQMGQEVILRCVPISNHLYFYWYRQILGQKVEFLVSFYNNEISEKSEIFDDQFSVERPDGSNFTLKIRSTKLEDSAMYFCASSEWAPTDTQYFGPGTRLTVL.

The rearrangement links TRBV4-2 to TRBJ1-5; 7 bases are shared with TRBD1. Germline V gives CDR1 LGHNA, CDR2 YNFKEQ. This CDR3 is built from 16 residues. With V trimmed by 4 bases and J by 1 base, 7 bases remained unmatched. Here the CDR3 reads CASSLDRQGSNQPQHF. CDR3 DNA: TGTGCCAGCAGCCTGGACAGGCAGGGAAGCAATCAGCCCCAGCATTTT.

This clone was detected a few times. The chain carries TRBV6-1 and TRBJ1-6; D gene ambiguous. The V gene's germline CDR1 is MNHNS and CDR2 SASEGT. CDR3 length equals 12 residues. V was trimmed by 6 bases and J by 8 bases, leaving 8 bases between them. CDR3 sequence reads: CASRSGDSPLHF. The CDR3, as DNA: TGTGCCAGCAGGAGCGGGGATTCACCCCTCCACTTT.

The rearrangement uses TRBV5-1 and TRBJ2-6; 8 bases are a match to TRBD1. The CDR3 is 18 amino acids. The V gene end was trimmed by 0 bases and the J gene end by 0 bases; junction bases not matched to a gene: 5. The V gene's germline CDR1 is SGHRS and CDR2 YFSETQ. The CDR3 DNA follows: TGCGCCAGCAGCTTGGGGACAGGGAGTCTCTCTGGGGCCAACGTCCTGACTTTC. Its protein is CASSLGTGSLSGANVLTF.

The CDR3 reads CASSLTGGPYEQYF. The CDR3 coding sequence is TGTGCCAGCAGCTTGACAGGGGGCCCCTACGAGCAGTACTTC. This chain links TRBV5-4 with TRBJ2-7; 9 bases map to TRBD1. Trimming at V came to 1 base and at J to 2 bases, leaving 1 base not matched to a gene. CDR3 size: 14 residues. Germline CDR1 is SGHNT and CDR2 is YYREEE (reference sequence).

This chain connects TRBV7-9 to TRBJ1-6; TRBD1 matches at 8 bases. The germline V gene encodes CDR1 SEHNR and CDR2 FQNEAQ (reference sequence). This CDR3 is 18 amino acids long. J gave up 0 bases and V 4 bases, and 8 bases lay outside the gene matches. CDR3 sequence: CASSSGQGLNSYNSPLHF. DNA for the CDR3: TGTGCCAGCAGCTCCGGACAGGGCCTAAACTCCTATAATTCACCCCTCCACTTT.

J is TRBJ1-1 and V is TRBV7-9, with D perhaps TRBD1 (6 bases). V dropped 1 base and J dropped 0 bases, with 15 bases sitting between them. The CDR3 totals 17 residues. Germline V gene sequence: CDR1 SEHNR, CDR2 FQNEAQ (reference sequence). The CDR3 DNA reads as TGTGCCAGCAGCTTAGGAGACAGGCCGGGGATGAACACTGAAGCTTTCTTT. It is translated as CASSLGDRPGMNTEAFF.

This rearrangement joins TRBV28 to TRBJ1-1, with 8 bases that match TRBD1. In germline, CDR1 is MDHEN, CDR2 SYDVKM. This CDR3 is built from 14 residues. After removal of 2 bases from V and 4 bases from J, the junction contained 3 bases not matched to a gene. CDR3 in DNA: TGTGCCAGCAGTTTACCCAGGGGGCCCACTGAAGCTTTCTTT. Translating it yields CASSLPRGPTEAFF.

V gene TRBV11-2 combines with J gene TRBJ1-2; 10 bases align to TRBD1. The V segment lost 1 base and the J segment 1 base; nucleotides outside the gene matches: 3. This CDR3 region has 16 residues. The V gene's germline CDR1 is SGHAT and CDR2 FQNNGV. The CDR3 protein is CASSLGGTGVNYGYTF. The DNA for the CDR3 is TGTGCCAGCAGCTTAGGGGGGACAGGGGTTAACTATGGCTACACCTTC.

The rearrangement uses TRBV5-6 and TRBJ1-2; 9 bases fit TRBD1. This CDR3 region has 15 residues. Per the germline V gene, CDR1 is SGHDT and CDR2 is YYEEEE. V gave up 3 bases and J gave up 5 bases; unmatched junction bases: 8. The CDR3 loop is CASSSGTGSLYGYTF. The DNA for the CDR3 is TGTGCCAGCAGCTCCGGGACAGGGTCTCTTTATGGCTACACCTTC.

CDR3 amino acids: CASSDDRVANYGYTF. The CDR3 DNA follows: TGTGCCAGCAGCGACGACAGGGTAGCTAACTATGGCTACACCTTC. The J gene is TRBJ1-2, the V gene TRBV28; 7 positions match TRBD1. CDR3 length equals 15 residues. After removal of 6 bases from V and 0 bases from J, the junction contained 7 bases not matched to a gene. Germline CDR1 MDHEN, CDR2 SYDVKM.

The rearrangement joins TRBV11-2 to TRBJ1-3; 8 nucleotides match TRBD1. Germline V gene data show CDR1 as SGHAT and CDR2 as FQNNGV. The CDR3 contains 14 residues. V dropped 4 bases and J dropped 4; count of bases not matched to a gene: 3. Here the CDR3 DNA reads TGTGCCAGCAGCTCACAGGGGGAAGGAAACACCATATATTTT. Translation: CASSSQGEGNTIYF.

This chain's CDR3 is CASSDGGVSTDTQYF. The CDR3 bases are TGTGCCAGCAGTGATGGCGGGGTCAGCACAGATACGCAGTATTTT. The rearrangement links TRBV6-4 to TRBJ2-3; tentatively, D is TRBD2 (6 bases). The CDR3 extends over 15 amino acids. Germline loops: CDR1 MRHNA, CDR2 SNTAGT. V lost 3 bases and J lost 0, with 10 bases in between.

The chain carries TRBV2 and TRBJ1-1, with 7 bases lining up with TRBD1. Per germline, CDR1 SNHLY and CDR2 FYNNEI. Trimming took 0 bases from V and 0 from J; bases not matched to a gene: 7. The CDR3 runs 17 residues. This CDR3 reads CASSEAPTGVVNTEAFF. DNA for the CDR3: TGTGCCAGCAGTGAAGCGCCCACAGGGGTGGTGAACACTGAAGCTTTCTTT.

J is TRBJ1-2 and V is TRBV5-8; weak D call: TRBD1 (6 bases). Germline V gene lookup returns CDR1 SGHTS and CDR2 YDEGEE. The V end was cut by 4 bases, the J end by 7 bases, with 11 bases between. The CDR3 runs to 12 residues. The CDR3, as DNA: TGTGCCAGCAGCCCGGGACACTTTGGCTACACCTTC. Translating gives CASSPGHFGYTF.

The chain couples TRBV29-1 to TRBJ2-7, with 7 bases lining up with TRBD1. Germline values: CDR1 SQVTM, CDR2 ANQGSEA. The CDR3 has 16 amino acids. Trimming removed 6 bases from V and 2 bases from J; junction bases left unmatched: 16. The CDR3 bases are TGCAGCGTGGCATCTATGTGGACAGGCGAAACCTACGAGCAGTACTTC. Translation gives CSVASMWTGETYEQYF.

The chain recombines TRBV29-1 with TRBJ2-5; 10 positions match TRBD2. CDR3 length: 13 residues. Germline CDR1 and CDR2: SQVTM and ANQGSEA. Trimming took 5 bases from V and 2 from J; bases not matched to a gene: 2. CDR3 nucleotides: TGCAGCGTTAGCGGGAGGGCACAAGAGACCCAGTACTTC. Its translation is CSVSGRAQETQYF.

The J gene is TRBJ2-1, the V gene TRBV19, with a tentative D call TRBD2 (5 bases). CDR3 length equals 15 residues. The germline V and J ends were trimmed by 1 base and 4 bases, with 11 bases remaining between them. Germline assignment: CDR1 LNHDA and CDR2 SQIVND (reference sequence). The CDR3 here is CASSIGGRSYNEQFF. The DNA of the CDR3 is TGTGCCAGTAGTATAGGTGGGAGATCATACAATGAGCAGTTCTTC.

The chain couples TRBV30 to TRBJ1-5, with a weak D call TRBD1 (5 bases). CDR3 length equals 16 residues. Germline values: CDR1 GTSNPN, CDR2 SVGIG (reference sequence). V lost 1 base and J lost 6, with 19 bases in between. The CDR3 sequence is CAWSGSGLDYVQPQHF. The DNA of the CDR3 is TGTGCCTGGAGTGGGTCGGGACTTGACTACGTTCAGCCCCAGCATTTT.